This TCR beta chain was sequenced during a study of cytomegalovirus exposure and HLA in healthy donors. Findings and caveats of the study: Reportedly, cytomegalovirus status was diagnosed with high sensitivity and specificity.

Clones were read by immunoSEQ multiplex PCR, and TCRdb kept only the in-frame ones, dropping some. This repertoire shows 90,000 to 150,000 clones, roughly 88% found once; its top ten account for roughly 5%. V dropped 5 bases and J dropped 2 bases, with 13 bases sitting between them. This CDR3 is 14 amino acids long. CDR1 is KGHSH, CDR2 LQKENI, per germline. Worth noting for this clone: The target antigen is unknown.

The TCR sequence derives from a man aged 18-30 years in good health and CMV-seronegative. The gene calls are TRBV18 and TRBJ2-7; D might be TRBD1 (8 bases). Sequencing input: PBMCs. The DNA for the CDR3 is TGTGCCAGCTCAACACAGGGGGGGACCTACGAGCAGTACTTC. Translating gives CASSTQGGTYEQYF.